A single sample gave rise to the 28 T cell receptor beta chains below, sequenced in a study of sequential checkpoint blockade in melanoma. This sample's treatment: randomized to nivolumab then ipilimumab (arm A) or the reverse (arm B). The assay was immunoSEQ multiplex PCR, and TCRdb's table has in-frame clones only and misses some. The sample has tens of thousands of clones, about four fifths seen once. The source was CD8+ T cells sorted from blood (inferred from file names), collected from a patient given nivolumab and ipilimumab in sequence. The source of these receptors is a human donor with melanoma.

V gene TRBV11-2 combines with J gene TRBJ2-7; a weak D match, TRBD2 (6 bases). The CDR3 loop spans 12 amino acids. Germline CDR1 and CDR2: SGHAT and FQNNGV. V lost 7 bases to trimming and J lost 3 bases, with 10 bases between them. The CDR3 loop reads CASTPGDYEQYF. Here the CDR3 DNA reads TGTGCCAGCACTCCGGGAGACTACGAGCAGTACTTC.

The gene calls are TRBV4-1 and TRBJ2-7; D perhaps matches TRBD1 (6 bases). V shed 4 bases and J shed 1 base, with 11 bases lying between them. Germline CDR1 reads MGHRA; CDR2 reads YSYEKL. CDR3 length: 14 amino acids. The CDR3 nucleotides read TGCGCCAGCAGCCTTTATGACAGGTCCTACGAGCAGTACTTC. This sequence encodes CASSLYDRSYEQYF.

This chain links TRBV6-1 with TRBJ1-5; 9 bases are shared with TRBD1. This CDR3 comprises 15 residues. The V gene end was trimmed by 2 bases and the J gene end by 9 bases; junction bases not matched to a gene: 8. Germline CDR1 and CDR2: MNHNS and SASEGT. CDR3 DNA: TGTGCCAGCAGTGAACTCACAGGGGGCAATGGGCCCCAGCATTTT. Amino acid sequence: CASSELTGGNGPQHF.

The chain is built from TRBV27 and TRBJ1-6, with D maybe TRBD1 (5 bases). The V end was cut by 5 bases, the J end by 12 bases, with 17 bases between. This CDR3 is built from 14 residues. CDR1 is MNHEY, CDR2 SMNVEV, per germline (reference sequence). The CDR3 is CASSTTRQFIPLHF. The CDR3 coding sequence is TGTGCCAGCAGTACAACCCGACAGTTTATACCCCTCCACTTT.

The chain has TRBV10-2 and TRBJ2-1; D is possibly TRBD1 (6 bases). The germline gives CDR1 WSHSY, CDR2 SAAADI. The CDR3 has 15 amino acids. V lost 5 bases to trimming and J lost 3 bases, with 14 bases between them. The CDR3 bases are TGCGCCAGCAGTCAGCCCCTACAGGGCTACAATGAGCAGTTCTTC. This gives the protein CASSQPLQGYNEQFF.

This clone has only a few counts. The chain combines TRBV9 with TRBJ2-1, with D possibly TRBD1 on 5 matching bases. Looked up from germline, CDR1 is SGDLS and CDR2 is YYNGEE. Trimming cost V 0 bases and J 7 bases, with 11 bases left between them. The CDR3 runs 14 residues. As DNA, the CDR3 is TGTGCCAGCAGCGTAGAGGCAGGGTGGAATGAGCAGTTCTTC. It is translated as CASSVEAGWNEQFF.

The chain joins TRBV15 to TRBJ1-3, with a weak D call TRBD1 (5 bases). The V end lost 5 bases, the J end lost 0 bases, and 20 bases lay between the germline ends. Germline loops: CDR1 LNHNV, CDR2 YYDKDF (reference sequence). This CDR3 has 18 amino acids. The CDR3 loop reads CATSGHPGRGISGNTIYF. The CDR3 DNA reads TGTGCCACCAGCGGCCACCCGGGACGGGGGATCTCTGGAAACACCATATATTTT.

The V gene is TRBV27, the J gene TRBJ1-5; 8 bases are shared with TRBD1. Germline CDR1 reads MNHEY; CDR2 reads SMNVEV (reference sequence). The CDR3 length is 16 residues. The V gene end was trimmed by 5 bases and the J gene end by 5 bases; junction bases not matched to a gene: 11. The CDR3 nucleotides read TGTGCCAGCAGTCCGTCGACAGGGGAGGTGGATCAGCCCCAGCATTTT. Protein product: CASSPSTGEVDQPQHF.

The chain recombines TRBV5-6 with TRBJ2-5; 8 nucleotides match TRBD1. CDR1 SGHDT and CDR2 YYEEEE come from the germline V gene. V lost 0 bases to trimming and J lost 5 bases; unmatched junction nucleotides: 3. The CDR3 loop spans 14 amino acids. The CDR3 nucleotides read TGTGCCAGCAGCTTGGGGACAGGGCGCGAGACCCAGTACTTC. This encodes CASSLGTGRETQYF.

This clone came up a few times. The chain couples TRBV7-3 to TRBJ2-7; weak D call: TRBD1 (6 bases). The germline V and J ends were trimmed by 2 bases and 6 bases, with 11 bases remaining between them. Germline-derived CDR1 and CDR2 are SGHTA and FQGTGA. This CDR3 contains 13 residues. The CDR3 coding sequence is TGTGCCAGCAGCTTATTAACAGGGTTCGAGCAGTACTTC. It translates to CASSLLTGFEQYF.

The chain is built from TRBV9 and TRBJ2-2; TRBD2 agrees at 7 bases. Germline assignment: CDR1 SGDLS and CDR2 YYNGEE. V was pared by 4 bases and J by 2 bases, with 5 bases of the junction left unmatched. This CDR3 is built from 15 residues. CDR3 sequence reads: CASSPAGLNTGELFF. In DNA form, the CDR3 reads TGTGCCAGCAGCCCAGCGGGACTAAACACCGGGGAGCTGTTTTTT.

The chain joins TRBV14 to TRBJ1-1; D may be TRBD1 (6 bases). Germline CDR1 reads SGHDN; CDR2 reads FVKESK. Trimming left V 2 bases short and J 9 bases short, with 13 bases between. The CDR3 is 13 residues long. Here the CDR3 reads CASSQPGTYQAFF. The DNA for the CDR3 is TGTGCCAGCAGCCAACCGGGGACATACCAAGCTTTCTTT.

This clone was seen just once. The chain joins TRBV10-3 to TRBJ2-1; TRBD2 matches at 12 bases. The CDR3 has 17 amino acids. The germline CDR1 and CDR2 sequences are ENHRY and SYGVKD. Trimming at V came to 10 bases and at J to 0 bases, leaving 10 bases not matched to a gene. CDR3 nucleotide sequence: TGTGCCACCAGACTAGCGGGGGTTAAGAGCTCCTACAATGAGCAGTTCTTC. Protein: CATRLAGVKSSYNEQFF.

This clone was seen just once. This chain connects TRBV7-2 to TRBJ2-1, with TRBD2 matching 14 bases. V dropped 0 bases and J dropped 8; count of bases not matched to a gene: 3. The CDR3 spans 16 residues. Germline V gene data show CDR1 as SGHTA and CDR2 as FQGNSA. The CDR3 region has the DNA TGTGCCAGCAGCTTAGCGGGGACTAGCGGGGGCTATGAGCAGTTCTTC. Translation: CASSLAGTSGGYEQFF.

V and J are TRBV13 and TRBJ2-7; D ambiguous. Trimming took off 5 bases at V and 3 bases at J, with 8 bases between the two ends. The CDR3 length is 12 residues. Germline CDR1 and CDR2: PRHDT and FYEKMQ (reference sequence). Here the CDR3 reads CASSILNYEQYF. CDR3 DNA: TGTGCCAGCAGCATATTAAACTACGAGCAGTACTTC.

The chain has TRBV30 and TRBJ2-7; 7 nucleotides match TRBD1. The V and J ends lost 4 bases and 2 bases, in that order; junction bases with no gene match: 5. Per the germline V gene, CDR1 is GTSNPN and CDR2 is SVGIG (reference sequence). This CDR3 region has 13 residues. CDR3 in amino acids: CAWTGTVAYEQYF. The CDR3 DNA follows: TGTGCCTGGACCGGGACAGTAGCCTACGAGCAGTACTTC.

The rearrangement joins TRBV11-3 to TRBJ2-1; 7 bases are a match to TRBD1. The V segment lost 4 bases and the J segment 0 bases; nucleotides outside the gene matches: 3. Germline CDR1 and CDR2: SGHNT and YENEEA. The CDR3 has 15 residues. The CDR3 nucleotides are TGTGCCAGCAGCTCCCGACAGGGCTCCTACAATGAGCAGTTCTTC. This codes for CASSSRQGSYNEQFF. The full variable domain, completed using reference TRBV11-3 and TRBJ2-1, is EAGVVQSPRYKIIEKKQPVAFWCNPISGHNTLYWYLQNLGQGPELLIRYENEEAVDDSQLPKDRFSAERLKGVDSTLKIQPAELGDSAVYLCASSSRQGSYNEQFFGPGTRLTVL.

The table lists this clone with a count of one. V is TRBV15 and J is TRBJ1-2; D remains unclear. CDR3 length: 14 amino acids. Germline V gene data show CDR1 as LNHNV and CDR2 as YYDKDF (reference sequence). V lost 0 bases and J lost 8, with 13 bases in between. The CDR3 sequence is CATSRDRGISGYTF. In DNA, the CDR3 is TGTGCCACCAGCAGAGATCGAGGAATATCCGGCTACACCTTC.

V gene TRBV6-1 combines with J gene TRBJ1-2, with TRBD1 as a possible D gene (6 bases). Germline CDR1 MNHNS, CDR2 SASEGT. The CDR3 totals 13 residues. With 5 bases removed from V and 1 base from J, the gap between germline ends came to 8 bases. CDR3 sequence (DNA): TGTGCCAGCAGTAGGACAGTTAACTATGGCTACACCTTC. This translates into CASSRTVNYGYTF.

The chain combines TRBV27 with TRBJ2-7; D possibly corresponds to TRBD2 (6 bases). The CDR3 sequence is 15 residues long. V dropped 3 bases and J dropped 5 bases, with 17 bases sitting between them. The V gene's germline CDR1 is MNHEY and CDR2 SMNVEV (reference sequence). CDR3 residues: CASSFVGSGVHEQYF. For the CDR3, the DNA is TGTGCCAGCAGTTTTGTGGGCTCGGGGGTCCACGAGCAGTACTTC.

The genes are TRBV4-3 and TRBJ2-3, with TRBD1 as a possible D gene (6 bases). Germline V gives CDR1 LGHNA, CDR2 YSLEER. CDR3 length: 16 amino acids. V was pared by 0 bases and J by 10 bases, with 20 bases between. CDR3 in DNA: TGCGCCAGCAGCCAAGATCGCGGCAGGACAGTATCCCCGCAGTATTTT. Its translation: CASSQDRGRTVSPQYF.

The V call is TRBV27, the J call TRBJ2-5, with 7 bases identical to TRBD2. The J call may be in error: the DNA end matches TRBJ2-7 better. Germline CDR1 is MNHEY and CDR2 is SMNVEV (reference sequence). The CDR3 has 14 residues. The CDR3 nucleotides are TGTGCCAGCAGTTTACTTGCGGGAGCACCCGAGCAGTACTTC. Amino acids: CASSLLAGAPEQYF.

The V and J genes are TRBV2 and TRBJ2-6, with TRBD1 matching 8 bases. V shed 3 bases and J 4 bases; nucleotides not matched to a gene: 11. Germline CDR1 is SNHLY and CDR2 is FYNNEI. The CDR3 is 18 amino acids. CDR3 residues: CASSDLQGGTVGANVLTF. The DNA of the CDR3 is TGTGCCAGCAGTGACCTACAGGGGGGAACGGTAGGGGCCAACGTCCTGACTTTC.

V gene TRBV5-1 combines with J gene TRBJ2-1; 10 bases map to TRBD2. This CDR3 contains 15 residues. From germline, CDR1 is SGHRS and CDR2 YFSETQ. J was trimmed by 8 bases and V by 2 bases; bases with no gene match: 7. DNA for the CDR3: TGCGCCAGCAGCTTCGTACTAGCGGGGTTGGATGAGCAGTTCTTC. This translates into CASSFVLAGLDEQFF.

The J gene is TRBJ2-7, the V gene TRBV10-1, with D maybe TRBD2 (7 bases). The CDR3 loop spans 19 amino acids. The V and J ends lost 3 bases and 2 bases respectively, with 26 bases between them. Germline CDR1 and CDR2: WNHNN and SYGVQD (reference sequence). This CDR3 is CASSDSHGWGGQPPYEQYF. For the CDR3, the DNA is TGCGCCAGCAGTGACTCTCACGGCTGGGGGGGGCAACCCCCCTACGAGCAGTACTTC.

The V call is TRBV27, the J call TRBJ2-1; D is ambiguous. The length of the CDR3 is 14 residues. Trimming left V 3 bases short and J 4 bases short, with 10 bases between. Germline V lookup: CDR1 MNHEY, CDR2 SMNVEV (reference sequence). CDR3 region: CASSFRSSYNEQFF. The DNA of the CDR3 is TGTGCCAGCAGTTTCCGGTCTAGTTACAATGAGCAGTTCTTC.

The CDR3 loop is CASSLGVAGVGNEQFF. The CDR3 bases are TGCGCCAGCAGCCTCGGAGTAGCGGGAGTAGGAAATGAGCAGTTCTTC. The chain employs TRBV4-1 and TRBJ2-1, with 9 bases matching TRBD2. The V gene's germline CDR1 is MGHRA and CDR2 YSYEKL. Unmatched junction bases numbered 11, after V lost 4 bases and J lost 7 bases. This CDR3 has 16 residues.

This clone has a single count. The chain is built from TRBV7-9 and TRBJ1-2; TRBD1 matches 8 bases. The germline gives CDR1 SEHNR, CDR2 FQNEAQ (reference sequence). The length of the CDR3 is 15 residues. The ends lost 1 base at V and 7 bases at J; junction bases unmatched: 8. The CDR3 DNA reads TGTGCCAGCAGCTTAGGGCAGGGGGCTACCTCTGGCTACACCTTC. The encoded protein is CASSLGQGATSGYTF.